Shown below are 7 T cell receptor beta chains from a single sample sequenced in a study of T cell responses to AZD1222 COVID-19 vaccine. This table comes from immunoSEQ multiplex PCR, and its TCRdb copy is limited to in-frame clones, with some not included. The profile shows around 120,000 clones, 85% to 90% of them singletons. Sequencing was performed on peripheral blood, taken 28 days after the second AZD1222 dose. The receptors come from an adult who received the AZD1222 COVID-19 vaccine.

The rearrangement links TRBV5-5 to TRBJ1-1; TRBD1 aligns across 9 bases. Germline trimming cut 0 bases from V and 7 bases from J; bases unmatched to any gene: 1. The CDR3 has 13 amino acids. Germline assignment: CDR1 SGHKS and CDR2 YYEKEE (reference sequence). The CDR3 protein is CASSLGQGDEAFF. The CDR3 nucleotides read TGTGCCAGCAGCTTGGGACAGGGGGATGAAGCTTTCTTT. The full variable domain, its missing parts supplied by reference TRBV5-5 and TRBJ1-1, is DAGVTQSPTHLIKTRGQQVTLRCSPISGHKSVSWYQQVLGQGPQFIFQYYEKEERGRGNFPDRFSARQFPNYSSELNVNALLLGDSALYLCASSLGQGDEAFFGQGTRLTVV.

This clone occurred once. The rearrangement joins TRBV15 to TRBJ1-5; unclear D gene. The CDR3 sequence is 13 residues long. Germline V lookup: CDR1 LNHNV, CDR2 YYDKDF (reference sequence). Trimming removed 5 bases at V and 5 bases at J, with 10 bases between. CDR3 in DNA: TGTGCCACCAGCTCGACATACTATCAGCCCCAGCATTTT. Translating it yields CATSSTYYQPQHF.

This clone was detected only a few times. J is TRBJ2-3 and V is TRBV29-1; D not certain. The germline gives CDR1 SQVTM, CDR2 ANQGSEA. V gave up 3 bases and J gave up 3 bases, with 7 bases separating them. The CDR3 extends over 12 amino acids. In nucleotides, the CDR3 is TGCAGCGTTGACCCAATTACAGATACGCAGTATTTT. This sequence encodes CSVDPITDTQYF.

The chain recombines TRBV18 with TRBJ2-2; no definite D call. Trimming cost V 2 bases and J 2 bases, with 3 bases left between them. CDR1 and CDR2 from the germline V gene are KGHSH and LQKENI. CDR3 size: 13 residues. The CDR3 is CASSPANTGELFF. CDR3 DNA sequence: TGTGCCAGCTCACCAGCTAACACCGGGGAGCTGTTTTTT.

V gene TRBV6-5 combines with J gene TRBJ2-6; D remains ambiguous. Germline lookup yields CDR1 MNHEY and CDR2 SVGAGI. This CDR3 spans 14 amino acids. V lost 6 bases to trimming and J lost 0 bases, with 6 bases between them. CDR3 in DNA: TGTGCCAGCAGCTGGTCCTCTGGGGCCAACGTCCTGACTTTC. It specifies CASSWSSGANVLTF.

The chain joins TRBV5-1 to TRBJ2-7, with 9 bases that match TRBD2. The CDR3 is made up of 14 amino acids. The V segment lost 1 base and the J segment 4 bases; nucleotides outside the gene matches: 3. Germline-derived CDR1 and CDR2 are SGHRS and YFSETQ. The CDR3: CASSLNSGSYEQYF. CDR3 coding DNA: TGCGCCAGCAGCTTGAATAGCGGGAGTTACGAGCAGTACTTC. The full variable domain, its missing parts supplied by reference TRBV5-1 and TRBJ2-7, is KAGVTQTPRYLIKTRGQQVTLSCSPISGHRSVSWYQQTPGQGLQFLFEYFSETQRNKGNFPGRFSGRQFSNSRSEMNVSTLELGDSALYLCASSLNSGSYEQYFGPGTRLTVT.

The chain uses TRBV7-9 and TRBJ2-1; 7 nucleotides align to TRBD2. The V and J ends lost 5 bases and 7 bases, in that order; junction bases with no gene match: 11. CDR1 SEHNR and CDR2 FQNEAQ come from the germline V gene (reference sequence). This CDR3 region has 15 residues. The CDR3 spells CASSHRLALGNEQFF. The CDR3, as DNA: TGTGCCAGCAGCCACCGACTAGCTTTAGGGAATGAGCAGTTCTTC.